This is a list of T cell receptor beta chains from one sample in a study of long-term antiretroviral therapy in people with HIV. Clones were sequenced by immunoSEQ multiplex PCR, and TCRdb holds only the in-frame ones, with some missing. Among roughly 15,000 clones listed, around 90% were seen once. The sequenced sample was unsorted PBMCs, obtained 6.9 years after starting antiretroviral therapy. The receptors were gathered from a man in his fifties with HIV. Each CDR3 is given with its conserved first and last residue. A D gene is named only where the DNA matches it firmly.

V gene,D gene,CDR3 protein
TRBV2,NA,CASSKRATSTDTQYF
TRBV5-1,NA,CASSLSPSSLVGELFF
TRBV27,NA,CASSLFTGTQETQYF
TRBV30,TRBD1,CAWSGSRTGVYGYTF
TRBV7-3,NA,CASSLDPASAYEQYF
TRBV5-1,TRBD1,CASSLGTGINTF
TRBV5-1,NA,CASSSIGGTGELFF
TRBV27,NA,CASSLSGGYTEAFF
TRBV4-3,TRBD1,CASSQAGQESSGANVLTF
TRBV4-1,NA,CASSQFRTLIGEQYF
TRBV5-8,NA,CASSLDRGGEQYF
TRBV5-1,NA,CASSFYEGSGNTIYF
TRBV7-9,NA,CASSSPPGDTQYF
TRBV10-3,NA,CAISPQEGVGTGYTF
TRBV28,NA,CASSSQPNTEAFF
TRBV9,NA,CASSVAGGGYEQYF
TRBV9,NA,CASSPPNSNQPQHF
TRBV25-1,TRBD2,CASSEIAGITDTQYF
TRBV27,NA,CASRGWTTPSTDTQYF
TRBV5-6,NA,CASSSGITAHSYTEAFF
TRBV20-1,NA,CSARDLPEQFF
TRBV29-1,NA,CSVEEIGGGYEQYF